What follows are 24 T cell receptor beta chains derived from one specimen sequenced in a study of shared clonotypes between healthy human individuals. Measured with immunoSEQ multiplex PCR; TCRdb has only the in-frame clones, and not every one. The sample contains around 750,000 clones, around two thirds of which appear only once. Sequenced material: memory CD4+ T cells sorted from blood. The subset here: CD45RA-negative fraction. All receptors derive from a woman between 25 and 40 years old in good health.

This clone was observed at least ten times. This chain links TRBV2 with TRBJ1-4, with D perhaps TRBD1 (6 bases). The length of the CDR3 is 13 residues. Germline values: CDR1 SNHLY, CDR2 FYNNEI. Trimming stripped 3 bases from V and 8 bases from J, with 10 bases between. The CDR3 here is CASSDGGGEKLFF. CDR3 DNA: TGTGCCAGCAGTGACGGAGGGGGGGAAAAACTGTTTTTT. Using reference TRBV2 and TRBJ1-4 for the parts outside the CDR3, the full variable domain is EPEVTQTPSHQVTQMGQEVILRCVPISNHLYFYWYRQILGQKVEFLVSFYNNEISEKSEIFDDQFSVERPDGSNFTLKIRSTKLEDSAMYFCASSDGGGEKLFFGSGTQLSVL.

This clone came up once. This chain connects TRBV6-5 to TRBJ2-7; possibly TRBD1 or TRBD2 for D (7 bases each). Germline CDR1 is MNHEY and CDR2 is SVGAGI. This CDR3 region has 13 residues. Between the trimmed V and J ends, which lost 6 bases and 7 bases, there was a span of 16 bases. The CDR3 loop reads CASRTGTAGEQYF. Written as DNA, the CDR3 is TGTGCCAGCAGAACAGGGACAGCGGGGGAGCAGTACTTC.

The chain carries TRBV2 and TRBJ2-3; possible D gene TRBD2, 6 bases. V lost 6 bases, J lost 2 bases, and 15 bases lay in between. The CDR3 length is 15 residues. Germline V gene data show CDR1 as SNHLY and CDR2 as FYNNEI. CDR3 nucleotides: TGTGCCAGCAGCACAAGACTAGTTGTCACAGATACGCAGTATTTT. Translation gives CASSTRLVVTDTQYF.

The chain carries TRBV10-3 and TRBJ1-5, with TRBD1 matching over 8 bases. This CDR3 is 15 amino acids long. With V trimmed by 2 bases and J by 4 bases, 4 bases remained unmatched. Per germline, CDR1 ENHRY and CDR2 SYGVKD. The CDR3 bases are TGTGCCATCAGTGAGGGACAGGGTAGGAATCAGCCCCAGCATTTT. It is translated as CAISEGQGRNQPQHF.

The rearrangement joins TRBV28 to TRBJ2-2; no clear D. V shed 6 bases and J shed 3 bases, with 11 bases lying between them. CDR1 is MDHEN and CDR2 is SYDVKM in the germline V gene. This CDR3 spans 14 amino acids. The CDR3 nucleotides are TGTGCCAGCAGGCCCCGCGGCGACACCGGGGAGCTGTTTTTT. It codes for CASRPRGDTGELFF.

This clone was seen a handful of times. J is TRBJ2-1 and V is TRBV5-1; 13 nucleotides align to TRBD2. The trim removed 5 bases at V and 9 bases at J, leaving 8 bases unmatched. CDR1 and CDR2 (germline): SGHRS, YFSETQ. The CDR3 extends over 15 amino acids. As DNA, the CDR3 is TGCGCCAGCAGTCTCACTAGCGGGAGGGGAGGTGAGCAGTTCTTC. It translates to CASSLTSGRGGEQFF. The full variable domain, its missing parts supplied by reference TRBV5-1 and TRBJ2-1, is KAGVTQTPRYLIKTRGQQVTLSCSPISGHRSVSWYQQTPGQGLQFLFEYFSETQRNKGNFPGRFSGRQFSNSRSEMNVSTLELGDSALYLCASSLTSGRGGEQFFGPGTRLTVL.

The chain employs TRBV19 and TRBJ2-5; the D gene could be TRBD1 or TRBD2 (5 bases each). Trimming removed 3 bases from V and 4 bases from J, with 12 bases in between. Germline V gives CDR1 LNHDA, CDR2 SQIVND (reference sequence). CDR3 length equals 14 residues. The chain's CDR3 is CASSIFPGTETQYF. Here the CDR3 DNA reads TGTGCCAGTAGTATTTTTCCAGGGACAGAGACCCAGTACTTC. Drawing the rest from reference TRBV19 and TRBJ2-5, the complete variable domain is DGGITQSPKYLFRKEGQNVTLSCEQNLNHDAMYWYRQDPGQGLRLIYYSQIVNDFQKGDIAEGYSVSREKKESFPLTVTSAQKNPTAFYLCASSIFPGTETQYFGPGTRLLVL.

The rearrangement links TRBV6-5 to TRBJ2-5; 9 bases agree with TRBD1. Trimming at V came to 8 bases and at J to 7 bases, leaving 5 bases not matched to a gene. CDR3 size: 12 residues. CDR1 and CDR2 from the germline V gene are MNHEY and SVGAGI. CDR3 in DNA: TGTGCCAGCTCGGGACAGGGCGGGACCCAGTACTTC. It translates to CASSGQGGTQYF.

This chain uses TRBV23-1 with TRBJ2-7, with D hard to call. TRBV23-1 is marked as an open reading frame, function uncertain. With 2 bases removed from V and 3 bases from J, the gap between germline ends came to 20 bases. The CDR3 sequence is 17 residues long. The CDR3, as DNA: TGCGCCAGCAGTCAAGAACCCCGCGAACCAAAGGGCTACGAGCAGTACTTC. Its protein product is CASSQEPREPKGYEQYF.

The chain carries TRBV5-1 and TRBJ2-7; 9 nucleotides match TRBD1. This CDR3 is 16 amino acids long. V lost 4 bases, J lost 0 bases, and 8 bases stayed unmatched. Germline V lookup: CDR1 SGHRS, CDR2 YFSETQ. The CDR3 nucleotides are TGCGCCAGCAGCCGTTGGGGGACAGGGATCTCCTACGAGCAGTACTTC. Translation gives CASSRWGTGISYEQYF. The variable domain in full, completed from reference TRBV5-1 and TRBJ2-7, reads KAGVTQTPRYLIKTRGQQVTLSCSPISGHRSVSWYQQTPGQGLQFLFEYFSETQRNKGNFPGRFSGRQFSNSRSEMNVSTLELGDSALYLCASSRWGTGISYEQYFGPGTRLTVT.

The chain employs TRBV29-1 and TRBJ2-2; no clear D. The V gene's germline CDR1 is SQVTM and CDR2 ANQGSEA. The CDR3 is 14 amino acids. V lost 4 bases and J 0 bases, leaving 9 bases between the germline ends. The CDR3, as DNA: TGCAGCGTTGTGGGTACTACGAACACCGGGGAGCTGTTTTTT. This codes for CSVVGTTNTGELFF.

V gene TRBV27 combines with J gene TRBJ2-1; 8 bases are shared with TRBD2. The germline gives CDR1 MNHEY, CDR2 SMNVEV (reference sequence). V was clipped by 4 bases and J by 5 bases; unmatched bases: 10. The CDR3 is 16 amino acids. The CDR3 DNA reads as TGTGCCAGCAGTTCCCTAGCGGGCCGGATTAACAATGAGCAGTTCTTC. Residues: CASSSLAGRINNEQFF.

CDR3 nucleotides: TGTGCCAGCAGACAGGGTGGAAACACCATATATTTT. This gives the protein CASRQGGNTIYF. The V gene is TRBV11-2, the J gene TRBJ1-3; TRBD1 might be the D (6 bases). This CDR3 comprises 12 residues. V shed 6 bases and J shed 3 bases, with 6 bases lying between them. Germline assignment: CDR1 SGHAT and CDR2 FQNNGV.

The V and J genes are TRBV27 and TRBJ1-4, with 8 positions matching TRBD1. Trimming took 4 bases from V and 8 from J; bases not matched to a gene: 12. CDR1 and CDR2 from the germline V gene are MNHEY and SMNVEV (reference sequence). CDR3 length: 16 residues. The CDR3 DNA reads as TGTGCCAGCAGTTCGGTCGGACAGGGAAGGGGAGAAAAACTGTTTTTT. This sequence encodes CASSSVGQGRGEKLFF.

The chain employs TRBV29-1 and TRBJ1-1; TRBD1 matches 8 bases. V lost 7 bases, J lost 1 base, and 8 bases stayed unmatched. The CDR3 spans 14 residues. From germline, CDR1 is SQVTM and CDR2 ANQGSEA. This CDR3 reads CSGKQGGRNTEAFF. CDR3 DNA: TGCAGCGGGAAACAGGGGGGCCGGAACACTGAAGCTTTCTTT.

The chain joins TRBV6-6 to TRBJ1-2; 10 nucleotides align to TRBD1. This CDR3 is built from 15 residues. Germline values: CDR1 MNHNY, CDR2 SVGAGI (reference sequence). The V gene end was trimmed by 8 bases and the J gene end by 8 bases; junction bases not matched to a gene: 14. The CDR3 bases are TGTGCCAGCCTCAATCCGGGACAGGGGTTGAGGGGCTACACCTTC. It specifies CASLNPGQGLRGYTF.

V is TRBV4-1 and J is TRBJ1-2, with unresolved D. The CDR3 totals 14 residues. Germline V gene data show CDR1 as MGHRA and CDR2 as YSYEKL. Trimming cost V 0 bases and J 7 bases, with 12 bases left between them. The CDR3 DNA reads as TGCGCCAGCAGCCAAGAGATCCGGGGTCTTGGCTACACCTTC. It specifies CASSQEIRGLGYTF.

The chain joins TRBV19 to TRBJ2-4; D unclear. V was cut by 2 bases and J by 6 bases, with 20 bases left in between. The CDR3 is made up of 17 amino acids. Looked up from germline, CDR1 is LNHDA and CDR2 is SQIVND (reference sequence). The CDR3 region has the DNA TGTGCCAGTAGTATATCTGGTGGCACCCGGTCGGGAAACATTCAGTACTTC. Its protein product is CASSISGGTRSGNIQYF. Looking up the rest from reference TRBV19 and TRBJ2-4 gives the full variable domain: DGGITQSPKYLFRKEGQNVTLSCEQNLNHDAMYWYRQDPGQGLRLIYYSQIVNDFQKGDIAEGYSVSREKKESFPLTVTSAQKNPTAFYLCASSISGGTRSGNIQYFGAGTRLSVL.

This clone occurred many times. This chain uses TRBV2 with TRBJ1-5; TRBD1 matches at 8 bases. V lost 5 bases and J lost 4; bases outside the gene matches: 7. Germline values: CDR1 SNHLY, CDR2 FYNNEI. CDR3 size: 15 residues. In DNA, the CDR3 is TGTGCCAGCAGTAATGACAGGGGAATTAATCAGCCCCAGCATTTT. This codes for CASSNDRGINQPQHF.

The chain recombines TRBV9 with TRBJ2-3; 7 positions match TRBD2. The CDR3 loop spans 18 amino acids. Germline values: CDR1 SGDLS, CDR2 YYNGEE. J lost 0 bases, V lost 1 base, and 11 bases had no gene match. CDR3 in DNA: TGTGCCAGCAGCGTACGGTCTAGCGGTTCCTATAGCACAGATACGCAGTATTTT. Translation: CASSVRSSGSYSTDTQYF.

The gene calls are TRBV7-3 and TRBJ2-1; 8 positions match TRBD2. The J segment lost 10 bases and the V segment lost 0 bases, leaving 8 bases of the junction unmatched. This CDR3 has 15 residues. From germline, CDR1 is SGHTA and CDR2 FQGTGA. The chain's CDR3 is CASSLTAGASLEQFF. The CDR3, as DNA: TGTGCCAGCAGCTTAACAGCGGGGGCCTCTTTGGAGCAGTTCTTC.

The CDR3 here is CASSLVSSYEQYF. The CDR3 DNA is TGTGCCAGCAGCTTGGTTAGCAGCTACGAGCAGTACTTC. The genes are TRBV5-4 and TRBJ2-7; no firm D call. Trimming stripped 0 bases from V and 3 bases from J, with 7 bases between. Germline values: CDR1 SGHNT, CDR2 YYREEE (reference sequence). This CDR3 comprises 13 residues.

J is TRBJ2-7 and V is TRBV28; D is undetermined. The CDR3 runs 15 residues. Germline V gene sequence: CDR1 MDHEN, CDR2 SYDVKM. Deletions cut 7 bases from V and 5 bases from J, with 21 bases between. CDR3 DNA sequence: TGTGCCAGCATCCCCTCTCAGTCTGGAAATCACGAGCAGTACTTC. This sequence encodes CASIPSQSGNHEQYF.

The rearrangement joins TRBV5-1 to TRBJ1-4; maybe TRBD1 (5 bases). Trimming took 3 bases from V and 5 from J, leaving 8 bases between them. Germline V CDR1 and CDR2: SGHRS, YFSETQ. This CDR3 contains 13 residues. The CDR3 bases are TGCGCCAGCAGCTCTTGGGGGAATGAAAAACTGTTTTTT. Amino acids: CASSSWGNEKLFF.